Sequencing of this T cell receptor (beta chain) was carried out in a study of shared clonotypes between healthy human individuals. Points on this clone: The antigen remains undetermined.

Study-level results: Several donors showed sharing of approximately 5% of naive CD4 clonotypes.

Execution of the assay was at deep level. Generated by immunoSEQ multiplex PCR, the TCRdb table keeps only in-frame clones and is missing some. The table shows more than 1,200,000 clones, with just under 99% occurring only once. V gave up 5 bases and J gave up 5 bases, with 13 bases separating them. The germline V gene encodes CDR1 MNHEY and CDR2 SMNVEV (reference sequence). This CDR3 region has 14 residues. This TCR came from a young man in good health. The sample consisted of naive CD4+ T cells sorted from blood. Subset meaning: CD45RA+ positively selected. The chain employs TRBV27 and TRBJ2-1; D may match TRBD1 or TRBD2 (5 bases each). The DNA for the CDR3 is TGTGCCAGCAGTGCCCATGGGGGTGACAATGAGCAGTTCTTC. It yields the protein CASSAHGGDNEQFF.